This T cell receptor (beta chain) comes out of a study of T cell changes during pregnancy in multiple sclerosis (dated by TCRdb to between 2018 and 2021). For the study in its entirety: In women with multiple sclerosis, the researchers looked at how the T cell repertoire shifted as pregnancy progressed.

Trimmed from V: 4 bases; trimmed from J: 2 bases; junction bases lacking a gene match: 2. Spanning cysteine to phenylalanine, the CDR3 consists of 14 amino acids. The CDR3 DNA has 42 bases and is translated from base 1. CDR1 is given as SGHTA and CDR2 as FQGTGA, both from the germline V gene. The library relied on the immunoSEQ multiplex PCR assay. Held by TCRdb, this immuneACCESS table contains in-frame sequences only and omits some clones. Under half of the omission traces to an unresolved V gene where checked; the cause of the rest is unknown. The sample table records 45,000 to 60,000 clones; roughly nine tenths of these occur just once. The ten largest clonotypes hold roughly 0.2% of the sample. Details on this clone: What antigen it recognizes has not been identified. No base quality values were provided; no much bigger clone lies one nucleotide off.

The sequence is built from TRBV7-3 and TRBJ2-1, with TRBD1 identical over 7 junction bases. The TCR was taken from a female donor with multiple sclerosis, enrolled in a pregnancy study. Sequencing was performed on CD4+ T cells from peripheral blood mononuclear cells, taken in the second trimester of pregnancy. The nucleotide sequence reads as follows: TGTGCCAGCAGCTCAGGGGGTCCCTACAATGAGCAGTTCTTC. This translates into CASSSGGPYNEQFF.